A single sample is the source of the 18 T cell receptor beta chains below, sequenced in a study of PD-L1 blockade in urothelial cancer. The protocol was immunoSEQ multiplex PCR, while the TCRdb copy is restricted to in-frame clones and leaves out a portion. The data show roughly 100,000 clones, with approximately 87% seen just once and around 7.7% held by the top ten. Time point in this sample: peripheral blood 6 weeks after treatment start. Material: PBMCs, obtained around atezolizumab (anti-PD-L1) treatment. The receptors come from a man between 65 and 80 years old with urothelial cancer.

V gene TRBV11-2 combines with J gene TRBJ2-1; 10 positions agree with TRBD2. Trimming at V came to 5 bases and at J to 7 bases, leaving 8 bases not matched to a gene. Germline V CDR1 and CDR2: SGHAT, FQNNGV. The CDR3 is 15 amino acids. The CDR3 spells CASSLQGSGRNEQFF. CDR3 bases: TGTGCCAGCAGCCTCCAAGGTAGCGGGAGGAATGAGCAGTTCTTC.

The rearrangement joins TRBV11-2 to TRBJ2-3; 9 bases match TRBD1. The CDR3 totals 13 residues. CDR1 and CDR2 (germline): SGHAT, FQNNGV. Trimming cost V 5 bases and J 8 bases; bases outside gene matches: 5. The CDR3 DNA reads as TGTGCCAGCAGCCCGGGACAGGGAGTTACGCAGTATTTT. It encodes CASSPGQGVTQYF.

V usage is TRBV4-2 and J usage is TRBJ1-2; a possible D gene is TRBD1 (5 bases). The length of the CDR3 is 15 residues. Between the trimmed V and J ends, which lost 1 base and 8 bases, there was a span of 17 bases. CDR1 is LGHNA, CDR2 YNFKEQ, per germline. The DNA of the CDR3 is TGTGCCAGCAGCCAAGCCTCGGGGGAAGGGTTCGGCTACACCTTC. Translated: CASSQASGEGFGYTF.

This chain joins TRBV7-9 and TRBJ2-4; TRBD1 aligns across 7 bases. This CDR3 region has 15 residues. From germline, CDR1 is SEHNR and CDR2 FQNEAQ (reference sequence). The V segment lost 0 bases and the J segment 5 bases; nucleotides outside the gene matches: 4. The CDR3 sequence is CASSLAAGGENIQYF. CDR3 nucleotides: TGTGCCAGCAGCTTAGCTGCAGGGGGTGAAAACATTCAGTACTTC.

The rearrangement uses TRBV2 and TRBJ2-3; D is perhaps TRBD2 (6 bases). There are 13 residues in the CDR3. The V gene's germline CDR1 is SNHLY and CDR2 FYNNEI. V was cut by 2 bases and J by 8 bases, with 11 bases left in between. The CDR3 region has the DNA TGTGCCAGCAGTGAAACTAGGAGGGCTACGCAGTATTTT. It specifies CASSETRRATQYF.

The rearrangement links TRBV7-2 to TRBJ2-3, with a tentative D call TRBD2 (5 bases). Germline-derived CDR1 and CDR2 are SGHTA and FQGNSA. The CDR3 is 13 residues long. Deletions cut 5 bases from V and 1 base from J, with 7 bases between. CDR3 in amino acids: CASSVGGTDTQYF. CDR3 nucleotides: TGTGCCAGCAGCGTCGGGGGCACAGATACGCAGTATTTT.

In nucleotides, the CDR3 is TGTGCCAGCAGCCCCACCCCCGGTTCTAGCACAGATACGCAGTATTTT. It yields the protein CASSPTPGSSTDTQYF. The chain uses TRBV11-2 and TRBJ2-3; the D is unclear. Germline CDR1 reads SGHAT; CDR2 reads FQNNGV. Trimming left V 5 bases short and J 0 bases short, with 15 bases between. The CDR3 extends over 16 amino acids.

Notes on this clone: Mismatch with germline at one junction end may stem from a read error. The chain employs TRBV5-1 and TRBJ1-6; no clear D. Germline loops: CDR1 SGHRS, CDR2 YFSETQ. This CDR3 is 14 amino acids long. The CDR3, as DNA: TGCGCCAGTAGCTTCTCTAGAGACCTTTCACCCCTCCACTTT. Its protein product is CASSFSRDLSPLHF.

The rearrangement uses TRBV7-9 and TRBJ2-7; the match to TRBD1 covers 10 bases. Germline CDR1 reads SEHNR; CDR2 reads FQNEAQ (reference sequence). This CDR3 spans 15 amino acids. V shed 1 base, J shed 2 bases, and the junction held 2 bases outside the gene matches. The CDR3 reads CASSLETGGPYEQYF. The DNA for the CDR3 is TGTGCCAGCAGCTTAGAGACAGGGGGCCCCTACGAGCAGTACTTC.

V usage is TRBV7-3 and J usage is TRBJ2-1; a possible D gene is TRBD2 (7 bases). CDR1 SGHTA and CDR2 FQGTGA come from the germline V gene. There are 15 residues in the CDR3. Trimming pared 2 bases from V and 7 bases from J, leaving 15 bases between. CDR3 amino acids: CASSLGSRGANEQFF. The CDR3 DNA reads as TGTGCCAGCAGCTTAGGTTCTCGGGGGGCGAATGAGCAGTTCTTC. Combining the CDR3 with reference TRBV7-3 and TRBJ2-1 gives the whole variable domain GAGVSQTPSNKVTEKGKYVELRCDPISGHTALYWYRQSLGQGPEFLIYFQGTGAADDSGLPNDRFFAVRPEGSVSTLKIQRTERGDSAVYLCASSLGSRGANEQFFGPGTRLTVL.

The chain links TRBV9 to TRBJ2-1; 10 bases are shared with TRBD1. Germline V gene sequence: CDR1 SGDLS, CDR2 YYNGEE. V dropped 4 bases and J dropped 1; count of bases not matched to a gene: 2. This CDR3 spans 15 amino acids. In DNA form, the CDR3 reads TGTGCCAGCAGCAAGGGACAGGGGTCCTACAATGAGCAGTTCTTC. Its translation: CASSKGQGSYNEQFF.

The rearrangement uses TRBV27 and TRBJ2-7; the D gene is possibly TRBD1 (5 bases). The length of the CDR3 is 13 residues. The germline gives CDR1 MNHEY, CDR2 SMNVEV (reference sequence). V lost 6 bases and J lost 6, with 15 bases in between. The CDR3 here is CASSRVQPFEQYF. The CDR3 region has the DNA TGTGCCAGCAGCAGGGTCCAGCCTTTCGAGCAGTACTTC.

V usage is TRBV10-3 and J usage is TRBJ1-1; tentatively, D is TRBD1 (6 bases). CDR1 and CDR2 from the germline V gene are ENHRY and SYGVKD. Between the trimmed V and J ends, which lost 7 bases and 2 bases, there was a span of 11 bases. This CDR3 is built from 13 residues. The CDR3 nucleotides are TGTGCCATCACCCAGGACAGCAACACTGAAGCTTTCTTT. The encoded protein is CAITQDSNTEAFF.

The chain employs TRBV11-3 and TRBJ1-3; D not resolved. Germline assignment: CDR1 SGHNT and CDR2 YENEEA. Trimming shortened V by 1 base and J by 0 bases, and 13 bases separated the two germline ends. The CDR3 totals 17 residues. DNA of the CDR3: TGTGCCAGCAGCTTAGTCTTCGGAGTCTCCTCTGGAAACACCATATATTTT. This codes for CASSLVFGVSSGNTIYF.

V gene TRBV7-2 combines with J gene TRBJ1-6; no reliable D call. The V gene lost 5 bases and the J gene lost 6 bases, with 14 bases spanning the gap. The CDR3 totals 15 residues. Looked up from germline, CDR1 is SGHTA and CDR2 is FQGNSA. CDR3 in amino acids: CASSVSQSRNSPLHF. CDR3 sequence (DNA): TGTGCCAGCAGCGTCTCCCAGTCACGTAATTCACCCCTCCACTTT.

This clone has only one observation. This chain connects TRBV18 to TRBJ2-5; a weak D match, TRBD2 (5 bases). Germline V gene lookup returns CDR1 KGHSH and CDR2 LQKENI. Trimming pared 2 bases from V and 5 bases from J, leaving 9 bases between. The CDR3 has 13 residues. CDR3 sequence (DNA): TGTGCCAGCTCACCAACGCGCGGGGAGACCCAGTACTTC. This translates into CASSPTRGETQYF.

V is TRBV11-2 and J is TRBJ2-2, with D possibly TRBD1 on 5 matching bases. The CDR3 totals 13 residues. Germline assignment: CDR1 SGHAT and CDR2 FQNNGV. The V end was cut by 2 bases, the J end by 7 bases, with 8 bases between. In nucleotides, the CDR3 is TGTGCCAGCAGCTTATTAAGGGGCGGGGAGCTGTTTTTT. Translated: CASSLLRGGELFF.

This clone was counted once. The genes are TRBV19 and TRBJ2-1, with 10 bases matching TRBD2. CDR1 is LNHDA and CDR2 is SQIVND in the germline V gene (reference sequence). The CDR3 is 16 amino acids. Trimming at V came to 6 bases and at J to 0 bases, leaving 5 bases not matched to a gene. The CDR3 is CASSRPSGSSYNEQFF. The DNA of the CDR3 is TGTGCCAGTAGCCGCCCTAGCGGGAGCTCCTACAATGAGCAGTTCTTC.